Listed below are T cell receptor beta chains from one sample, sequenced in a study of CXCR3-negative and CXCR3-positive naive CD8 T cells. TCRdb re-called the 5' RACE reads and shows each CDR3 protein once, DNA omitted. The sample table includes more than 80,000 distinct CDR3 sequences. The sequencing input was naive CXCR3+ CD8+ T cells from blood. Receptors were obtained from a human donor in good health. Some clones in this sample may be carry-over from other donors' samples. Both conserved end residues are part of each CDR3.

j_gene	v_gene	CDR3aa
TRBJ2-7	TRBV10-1	CASGTGEGEQYF
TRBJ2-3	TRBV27	CASSDTSGGWDTQYF
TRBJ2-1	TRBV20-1	CSASQDNVPFF
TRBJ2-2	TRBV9	CASSVDWLALNTGELFF
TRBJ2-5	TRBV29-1	CSVEDLQGRITQYF
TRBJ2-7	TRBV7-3	CASSLLGGPGEQYF
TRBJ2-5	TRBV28	CASSLPSTGGETQYF
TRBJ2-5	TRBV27	CASMEKSQETQYF
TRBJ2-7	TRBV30	CAWSGQGGEQYF
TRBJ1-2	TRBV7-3	CASSSGDGYTF
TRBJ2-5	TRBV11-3	CASSGDRDGFEAETQYF
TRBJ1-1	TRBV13	CASSSRPGINTEAFF
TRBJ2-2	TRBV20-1	CSAILLEGNTGELFF
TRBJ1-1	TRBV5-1	CASLPRGANTEAFF
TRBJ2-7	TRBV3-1	CASSQDHGTTNEQYF
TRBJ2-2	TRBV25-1	CASTTILAGELFF
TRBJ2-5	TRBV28	CASSLPQETQYF
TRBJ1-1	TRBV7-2	CASSPEGASYTEAFF
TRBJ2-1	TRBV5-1	CASSLGNRGEFF
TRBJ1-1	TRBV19	CATVQNMNTEAFF
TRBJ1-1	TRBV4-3	CASSQEVSRNVNTEAFF
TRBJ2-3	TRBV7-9	CASSLEDRHTQYF
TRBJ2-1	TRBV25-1	CASSEWEEYNEQFF
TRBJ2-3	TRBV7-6	CASSWGPIDTQYF
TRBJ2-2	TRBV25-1	CASSERGETGELFF
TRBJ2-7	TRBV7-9	CASSPETGLAGGLDEQYF
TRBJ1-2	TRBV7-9	CASSSGQGTAGYTF
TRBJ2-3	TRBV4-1	CAVKNRASDADTQYF
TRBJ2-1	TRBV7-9	CASSPREGLRNDEQFF
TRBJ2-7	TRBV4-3	CASSQVARGAYEQYF
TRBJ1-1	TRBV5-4	CASSFDSSEAFF
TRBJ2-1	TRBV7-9	CAGRGGNSLGSYNEQFF
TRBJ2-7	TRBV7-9	CASRTSGDEQYF
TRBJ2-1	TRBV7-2	CASSPGPGLAYNEQFF
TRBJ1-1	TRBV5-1	CASSLDWTEAFF
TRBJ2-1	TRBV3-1	CASSQGPQGAGVGYNEQFF
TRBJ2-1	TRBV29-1	CSVEPESSYNEQFF
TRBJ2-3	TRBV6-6	CASSDRGPDTQYF